Listed here are 3 T cell receptor beta chains from one sample, sequenced in a study of human T cells and chemical hapten exposure. TCRdb called the RACE reads again in MiXCR, with one record for every CDR3 protein. The top ten hold roughly 1.6% of the sample, which has some 81,000 distinct CDR3 sequences, 7% to 8% seen once. The time point denotes: patch test 1, 2 weeks after DPC sensitization. Treatment described: therapeutic diphenylcyclopropenone sensitization with weekly scalp DPC. The sample in question was whole blood, obtained in connection with sensitization to the hapten diphenylcyclopropenone (DPC). These receptors were collected from a woman in her thirties with alopecia areata. Some clones in this sample may be carry-over from other donors' samples.

Comments on this clonotype: A read error may explain this, as a much larger clone is one base away. The V and J genes are TRBV20-1 and TRBJ2-5; 7 bases align to TRBD1. The CDR3 runs 13 residues. V was pared by 8 bases and J by 2 bases, with 8 bases of the junction left unmatched. Germline CDR1 reads DFQATT; CDR2 reads SNEGSKA (reference sequence). CDR3 residues: CSTKLTGQETQYF. DNA of the CDR3: TGCAGTACTAAGTTGACAGGGCAAGAGACCCAGTACTTC.

At least ten counts were recorded for this clonotype. This chain connects TRBV20-1 to TRBJ2-3, with TRBD2 matching 10 bases. Germline loops: CDR1 DFQATT, CDR2 SNEGSKA (reference sequence). The V and J ends lost 4 bases and 0 bases, in that order; junction bases with no gene match: 10. The CDR3 has 17 residues. This CDR3 reads CSATHARLAGSTDTQYF. As DNA, the CDR3 is TGCAGTGCTACCCACGCCAGACTAGCGGGTAGCACAGATACGCAGTATTTT.

This clonotype was counted ten times or more. V usage is TRBV20-1 and J usage is TRBJ2-3, with TRBD2 as a possible D gene (6 bases). This CDR3 is 15 amino acids long. Germline CDR1 and CDR2: DFQATT and SNEGSKA (reference sequence). V lost 0 bases, J lost 4 bases, and 14 bases lay in between. The CDR3 bases are TGCAGTGCTAGAGATCTGGGGCGGGGCTCAGATACGCAGTATTTT. Translating gives CSARDLGRGSDTQYF.